These 5 T cell receptor beta chains originate from one sample sequenced in a study of technical replicates of blood from a handful of donors. Method: immunoSEQ multiplex PCR; TCRdb's copy keeps in-frame clones and lacks some. The sample lists 60,000 to 80,000 clones, about 91% seen once, with approximately 0.4% in the top ten. Sequenced input: T cells isolated from PBMCs. All receptors come from a human donor in good health.

The chain links TRBV30 to TRBJ2-7, with D tentatively TRBD1 (6 bases). Trimming cost V 2 bases and J 6 bases, with 11 bases left between them. Germline CDR1 GTSNPN, CDR2 SVGIG (reference sequence). The CDR3 contains 12 residues. The CDR3 protein is CAWSPQGFEQYF. The CDR3, as DNA: TGTGCCTGGAGTCCACAGGGTTTCGAGCAGTACTTC.

In its sample, this clone was seen once. The chain couples TRBV11-3 to TRBJ2-2, with TRBD2 as a possible D gene (5 bases). Germline values: CDR1 SGHNT, CDR2 YENEEA. The CDR3 runs 17 residues. V lost 1 base and J 2 bases, leaving 14 bases between the germline ends. The DNA for the CDR3 is TGTGCCAGCAGCTTAGGCATCGGCGGGTCTAACACCGGGGAGCTGTTTTTT. Amino acids: CASSLGIGGSNTGELFF.

The chain is built from TRBV28 and TRBJ2-5, with TRBD2 identical over 12 bases. Losses at the gene ends were 6 bases for V and 3 bases for J; bases not matched to a gene: 5. The CDR3 has 15 amino acids. Germline V gene data show CDR1 as MDHEN and CDR2 as SYDVKM. Here the CDR3 reads CASRDRLAGEETQYF. The CDR3 DNA follows: TGTGCCAGCAGGGACCGACTAGCGGGAGAAGAGACCCAGTACTTC.

The V and J genes are TRBV5-1 and TRBJ2-5, with 8 bases lining up with TRBD2. Germline V CDR1 and CDR2: SGHRS, YFSETQ. V lost 0 bases and J lost 3; bases outside the gene matches: 7. The CDR3 contains 16 residues. CDR3 in DNA: TGCGCCAGCAGCTTGGGCGGTAGCGGGAAAGAAGAGACCCAGTACTTC. It translates to CASSLGGSGKEETQYF.

This clone appeared a single time. The chain is built from TRBV10-3 and TRBJ1-5; possibly TRBD1 for D (5 bases). Per germline, CDR1 ENHRY and CDR2 SYGVKD. Trimming removed 4 bases at V and 2 bases at J, with 9 bases between. The CDR3 runs to 14 residues. The CDR3 is CAISVTGGNQPQHF. The DNA for the CDR3 is TGTGCCATCAGTGTCACGGGGGGCAATCAGCCCCAGCATTTT.